This T cell receptor beta chain was profiled in a study of control samples from healthy donors and cancer patients. Sequencing used immunoSEQ multiplex PCR; TCRdb keeps in-frame clones, though not all of them. The table includes 160,000 or so clones, 80% to 95% detected once. Per the germline V gene, CDR1 is MNHEY and CDR2 is SVGAGI. With 5 bases removed from V and 7 bases from J, the gap between germline ends came to 12 bases. The CDR3 spans 13 residues. This TCR was sampled from a woman aged 25 to 45 in good health. This chain uses TRBV6-5 with TRBJ1-5; tentatively, D is TRBD1 (5 bases). Specimen: blood. This CDR3 is CASSPGGRQPQHF. Here the CDR3 DNA reads TGTGCCAGCAGTCCTGGGGGAAGGCAGCCCCAGCATTTT.